Shown below are 6 T cell receptor beta chains from a single sample sequenced in a study of early T cells in non-severe SARS-CoV-2 infection. Each CDR3 protein gets one entry after TCRdb re-called the 5' RACE reads with MiXCR. There are about 130,000 distinct CDR3 sequences in the sample; 15% occur only once, and about a fifth lies in the top ten. Sequenced input: whole blood. These receptors all stem from an adult who was a healthcare worker with PCR-confirmed SARS-CoV-2 infection or an uninfected control (not recorded which).

This clonotype was counted at least ten times. The chain employs TRBV4-2 and TRBJ2-1; D is possibly TRBD1 (6 bases). The CDR3 consists of 15 residues. V lost 3 bases and J 2 bases, leaving 11 bases between the germline ends. Germline CDR1 LGHNA, CDR2 YNFKEQ. CDR3 sequence: CASSQGTGTYNEQFF. For the CDR3, the DNA is TGTGCCAGCAGCCAGGGAACAGGGACCTACAATGAGCAGTTCTTC.

This clonotype was recorded a few times. The genes are TRBV3-1 and TRBJ2-1; no reliable D call. CDR1 and CDR2 (germline): LGHDT, YNNKEL (reference sequence). This CDR3 has 11 residues. Trimming took off 3 bases at V and 5 bases at J, with 2 bases between the two ends. CDR3 residues: CASSHNNEQFF. In DNA, the CDR3 is TGTGCCAGCAGCCATAACAATGAGCAGTTCTTC.

The chain couples TRBV5-1 to TRBJ2-7; tentative D call: TRBD2 (6 bases). Trimming took 4 bases from V and 9 from J, leaving 14 bases between them. This CDR3 region has 12 residues. CDR1 and CDR2 from the germline V gene are SGHRS and YFSETQ. CDR3: CASSPPEGLQYF. In DNA, the CDR3 is TGCGCCAGCAGCCCGCCGGAGGGCTTGCAGTACTTC.

The CDR3 here is CASSLGSLGRRTEAFF. The CDR3, as DNA: TGTGCCAGCAGCTTGGGGTCGCTAGGGCGGAGGACTGAAGCTTTCTTT. The rearrangement uses TRBV7-9 and TRBJ1-1; D unclear. V lost 3 bases, J lost 5 bases, and 19 bases lay in between. Germline assignment: CDR1 SEHNR and CDR2 FQNEAQ (reference sequence). The CDR3 is 16 amino acids.

The rearrangement links TRBV10-3 to TRBJ2-1; 11 bases align to TRBD2. Germline CDR1 is ENHRY and CDR2 is SYGVKD. The V segment lost 8 bases and the J segment 4 bases; nucleotides outside the gene matches: 7. The CDR3 length is 15 residues. The CDR3 DNA is TGTGCCATCTTCCACACTAGCGGGGGTTACAATGAGCAGTTCTTC. Its protein is CAIFHTSGGYNEQFF.

This clonotype was recorded at least ten times. This chain links TRBV5-4 with TRBJ2-7, with TRBD2 matching 11 bases. J gave up 0 bases and V 0 bases, and 5 bases lay outside the gene matches. The V gene's germline CDR1 is SGHNT and CDR2 YYREEE (reference sequence). CDR3 length: 17 amino acids. The CDR3: CASSLAAGTSGSYEQYF. CDR3 nucleotides: TGTGCCAGCAGCTTGGCCGCAGGGACTAGCGGCTCCTACGAGCAGTACTTC.